The rows below give T cell receptor beta chains drawn from one sample of a study of beta chain features in type 1 diabetes. Sequencing used immunoSEQ multiplex PCR; TCRdb keeps in-frame clones, though not all of them. The table records about 130,000 clones, around a tenth of them present only once. Sequenced material: central memory CD4+ T cells from blood. These receptors all stem from a man aged 18-30 years in good health. CDR3s include the opening cysteine and the closing phenylalanine or tryptophan. D genes are given only for firm matches. Clone sizes are given selectively: once, few, many, or a class where the clone is expanded.

TRBV4-1	TRBJ2-7	-	TRBD1	TGCGCCAGCAGCCATCGTACAGGGGACGAGCAGTACTTC	CASSHRTGDEQYF
TRBV5-1	TRBJ2-7	many	TRBD1	TGCGCCAGCAGCGCCGGACAGGGGGGCTACTACGAGCAGTACTTC	CASSAGQGGYYEQYF
TRBV19	TRBJ2-1	-	-	TGTGCCAGTAGTATTGGACACAACAACAATGAGCAGTTCTTC	CASSIGHNNNEQFF
TRBV7-2	TRBJ2-3	-	TRBD2	TGTGCCAGCAGCACGGGACTAGCGGGCGGCACAGATACGCAGTATTTT	CASSTGLAGGTDTQYF
TRBV7-9	TRBJ2-3	-	TRBD1	TGTGCCAGCAGCCGGACAGGGGGAGGGGCCACAGATACGCAGTATTTT	CASSRTGGGATDTQYF
TRBV5-1	TRBJ2-5	-	-	TGCGCCAGCAGCTTGGTCGGGGGACAGGAGACCCAGTACTTC	CASSLVGGQETQYF
TRBV6-5	TRBJ2-6	-	-	TGTGCCAGCAGTCTAACAGGGTTCGGGGCCAACGTCCTGACTTTC	CASSLTGFGANVLTF
TRBV19	TRBJ1-1	-	-	TGTGCCAGTAGTATAGTTGGGACTTCAGCTATGAACACTGAAGCTTTCTTT	CASSIVGTSAMNTEAFF
TRBV30	TRBJ1-2	few	-	TGTGCCTGGACCGGGGGGGCCTATGGCTACACCTTC	CAWTGGAYGYTF
TRBV9	TRBJ2-1	-	TRBD2	TGTGCCAGCAGCCCGCGGGTAACTAGCGGCTACAATGAGCAGTTCTTC	CASSPRVTSGYNEQFF
TRBV4-3	TRBJ2-1	many	TRBD2	TGCGCCAGCAGCCGGCAGGGCGGGGGGGCACCCCCTTACAATGAGCAGTTCTTC	CASSRQGGGAPPYNEQFF
TRBV7-2	TRBJ1-3	once	-	TGTGCCAGCAGCTTAGGAGGCTCTGGAAACACCATATATTTT	CASSLGGSGNTIYF
TRBV7-2	TRBJ2-5	-	-	TGTGCCAGCAGCTTACAGGGGCGCGGGGAGACCCAGTACTTC	CASSLQGRGETQYF
TRBV5-1	TRBJ2-2	few	-	TGCGCCAGCAGCTCGGGGGAGCTTGAAACCGGGGAGCTGTTTTTT	CASSSGELETGELFF
TRBV5-1	TRBJ2-2	few	TRBD1	TGCGCCAGCAGCTCGGCCGGGACAGGGCTCGCCGGGGAGCTGTTTTTT	CASSSAGTGLAGELFF
TRBV7-2	TRBJ2-2	-	-	TGTGCCAGCAGCTTAGGAGACAGGAACACCGGGGAGCTGTTTTTT	CASSLGDRNTGELFF
TRBV2	TRBJ2-7	-	-	TGTGCCACCGAGAGCTCCTACGAGCAGTACTTC	CATESSYEQYF
TRBV5-1	TRBJ1-2	few	TRBD1	TGCGCCAGCAGCTTGGACGGACAGGGGGCATGGGGCTACACCTTC	CASSLDGQGAWGYTF
TRBV23-1	TRBJ2-4	few	TRBD2	TGCGCCAGCAGTCAATCCGGGGGGGAGGCCAAAAACATTCAGTACTTC	CASSQSGGEAKNIQYF